Shown below are 15 T cell receptor beta chains from a single sample sequenced in a study of blood T cell repertoires in COVID-19. Profiling relied on immunoSEQ multiplex PCR, and the TCRdb table lists in-frame clones only, not all of them. In the table there are about 200,000 clones, approximately 86% of which are singletons. Sequenced material: PBMCs or T cells enriched from blood (not recorded which). These receptors were taken from a woman in her sixties with acute COVID-19.

This chain connects TRBV28 to TRBJ2-5; D unclear. The length of the CDR3 is 11 residues. The germline V and J ends were trimmed by 7 bases and 5 bases, with 8 bases remaining between them. The germline gives CDR1 MDHEN, CDR2 SYDVKM. The CDR3, as DNA: TGTGCCAGCACCTCCAGGGAGACCCAGTACTTC. It specifies CASTSRETQYF.

The J gene is TRBJ2-7, the V gene TRBV24-1; D is unclear. Germline V lookup: CDR1 KGHDR, CDR2 SFDVKD. Trimming stripped 4 bases from V and 0 bases from J, with 9 bases between. This CDR3 has 14 amino acids. The CDR3 sequence is CATSEPGNSYEQYF. The CDR3 nucleotides are TGTGCCACCAGTGAACCAGGTAACTCCTACGAGCAGTACTTC.

This clone has only one observation. J is TRBJ2-3 and V is TRBV6-5, with 7 bases lining up with TRBD1. Germline CDR1 MNHEY, CDR2 SVGAGI. The CDR3 extends over 14 amino acids. Trimming cost V 6 bases and J 0 bases; bases outside gene matches: 3. CDR3 nucleotide sequence: TGTGCCAGCAGCGGGACAGCAAGCACAGATACGCAGTATTTT. Protein: CASSGTASTDTQYF.

The chain joins TRBV21-1 to TRBJ2-7; no check of the table's D call, TRBD1, against the DNA was made. TRBV21-1 represents a pseudogene. CDR3 length equals 12 residues. CDR3 bases: TGTGCCAGCAGCAATTGGGCAAGCGAGCAGTACGTC. As protein: CASSNWASEQYV.

This rearrangement joins TRBV21-1 to TRBJ1-5; the D call in the table, TRBD1, was not verified against the DNA. TRBV21-1 is given as a pseudogene. This CDR3 has 15 residues. In DNA, the CDR3 is TGTGCCAGCAGCAGGACAGTAGGTGTGGGTCAGCCCCAGCATTTT. The encoded protein is CASSRTVGVGQPQHF.

The rearrangement links TRBV6-5 to TRBJ2-7; a weak D match, TRBD1 (6 bases). The CDR3 has 14 amino acids. The V gene lost 3 bases and the J gene lost 5 bases, with 14 bases spanning the gap. CDR1 is MNHEY, CDR2 SVGAGI, per germline. Here the CDR3 reads CASSYNRVGDEQYF. The CDR3 region has the DNA TGTGCCAGCAGTTATAACAGGGTTGGGGACGAGCAGTACTTC.

The chain recombines TRBV11-2 with TRBJ1-6; no firm D call. This CDR3 has 16 residues. The germline V gene encodes CDR1 SGHAT and CDR2 FQNNGV. Trimming took 5 bases from V and 7 from J, leaving 18 bases between them. The CDR3 bases are TGTGCCAGCAGCCCGGGTTCGGCAGCAATAAATTCACCCCTCCACTTT. This sequence encodes CASSPGSAAINSPLHF.

This chain uses TRBV4-2 with TRBJ2-1, with D perhaps TRBD2 (6 bases). V lost 0 bases and J 9 bases, leaving 12 bases between the germline ends. CDR3 length: 14 residues. Germline-derived CDR1 and CDR2 are LGHNA and YNFKEQ. CDR3 loop: CASSQEEGLSEQFF. Written as DNA, the CDR3 is TGTGCCAGCAGCCAAGAGGAGGGCCTGAGTGAGCAGTTCTTC.

The rearrangement joins TRBV15 to TRBJ2-4, with TRBD2 identical over 9 bases. Germline V lookup: CDR1 LNHNV, CDR2 YYDKDF (reference sequence). The CDR3 totals 14 residues. The V and J ends lost 0 bases and 12 bases, in that order; junction bases with no gene match: 6. In DNA, the CDR3 is TGTGCCACCAGCAGAGATGGCGGGGGGGCTGCTCAGTACTTC. It specifies CATSRDGGGAAQYF.

This chain links TRBV7-2 with TRBJ1-4; no clear D gene. CDR3 length: 15 amino acids. Deletions cut 2 bases from V and 8 bases from J, with 15 bases between. Germline V gene sequence: CDR1 SGHTA, CDR2 FQGNSA. CDR3 residues: CASSLHSSTSEKLFF. The CDR3 DNA sequence: TGTGCCAGCAGCTTACATTCGTCCACTTCAGAAAAACTGTTTTTT.

The rearrangement links TRBV13 to TRBJ2-5, with 8 bases that match TRBD2. The CDR3 is 17 amino acids. CDR1 PRHDT and CDR2 FYEKMQ come from the germline V gene (reference sequence). Trimming took 4 bases from V and 1 from J; bases not matched to a gene: 11. The CDR3 DNA sequence: TGTGCCAGCAGCTCGTCAGGCACGGGAGGGACCCAAGAGACCCAGTACTTC. Amino acids: CASSSSGTGGTQETQYF.

This clone was counted a few times. Other DNA sequences in this sample translate to the same CDR3. V usage is TRBV7-2 and J usage is TRBJ1-3; D perhaps matches TRBD1 (5 bases). Looked up from germline, CDR1 is SGHTA and CDR2 is FQGNSA. This CDR3 has 15 residues. Between the trimmed V and J ends, which lost 5 bases and 1 base, there was a span of 12 bases. The CDR3, as DNA: TGTGCCAGCAGCCTCACGCAGGGTTCTGGAAACACCATATATTTT. It yields the protein CASSLTQGSGNTIYF.

The rearrangement links TRBV24-1 to TRBJ2-5; 8 nucleotides match TRBD1. V trimming: 3 bases; J trimming: 5 bases; junction bases outside the gene matches: 4. Per the germline V gene, CDR1 is KGHDR and CDR2 is SFDVKD. This CDR3 contains 14 residues. CDR3 loop: CATSDADRDETQYF. Written as DNA, the CDR3 is TGTGCCACCAGTGATGCGGACAGGGATGAGACCCAGTACTTC.

The chain is built from TRBV5-8 and TRBJ1-2; no firm D call. Deletions cut 2 bases from V and 1 base from J, with 9 bases between. The germline V gene has CDR1 SGHTS and CDR2 YDEGEE. This CDR3 has 14 residues. As DNA, the CDR3 is TGTGCCAGCAGCTTAACACATTTTAACTATGGCTACACCTTC. Its protein is CASSLTHFNYGYTF.

J is TRBJ2-2 and V is TRBV25-1, with 8 positions matching TRBD1. The germline gives CDR1 MGHDK, CDR2 SYGVNS. There are 14 residues in the CDR3. V trimming: 3 bases; J trimming: 7 bases; junction bases outside the gene matches: 4. CDR3 sequence: CASSDGQGNGELFF. Here the CDR3 DNA reads TGTGCCAGCAGTGACGGACAGGGTAACGGGGAGCTGTTTTTT. Variable domain in full (rest from reference TRBV25-1 and TRBJ2-2): EADIYQTPRYLVIGTGKKITLECSQTMGHDKMYWYQQDPGMELHLIHYSYGVNSTEKGDLSSESTVSRIRTEHFPLTLESARPSHTSQYLCASSDGQGNGELFFGEGSRLTVL.